These 6 T cell receptor beta chains were sequenced from one sample in a study of T-cell memory formation after mild COVID-19. TCRdb independently ran MiXCR on the 5' RACE reads; one entry per CDR3 protein. The data contain hundreds of thousands of distinct CDR3 sequences, around a quarter of them singletons. Input material: PBMCs or a T cell subset sorted from them (not recorded which). The origin of the receptors is an adult woman who had mild COVID-19 (a few samples of this study predate the infection). Cell type and time point are not known.

This clonotype came up a few times. The rearrangement uses TRBV27 and TRBJ2-2; D unresolved. Germline CDR1 is MNHEY and CDR2 is SMNVEV (reference sequence). Trimming stripped 6 bases from V and 4 bases from J, with 15 bases between. The CDR3 has 15 residues. The CDR3 DNA reads TGTGCCAGCAGCCCTACGTGGGGTGTCACCGGGGAGCTGTTTTTT. It yields the protein CASSPTWGVTGELFF.

The chain recombines TRBV6-1 with TRBJ2-1; 10 bases match TRBD1. V shed 1 base and J 8 bases; nucleotides not matched to a gene: 5. The CDR3 is made up of 15 amino acids. Germline values: CDR1 MNHNS, CDR2 SASEGT. CDR3 sequence (DNA): TGTGCCAGCAGTGAAGGACAGGGGGCGCGAGATGAGCAGTTCTTC. Protein: CASSEGQGARDEQFF.

The rearrangement uses TRBV10-3 and TRBJ2-7; TRBD1 might be the D (5 bases). The CDR3 runs to 13 residues. Trimming left V 7 bases short and J 4 bases short, with 14 bases between. Per the germline V gene, CDR1 is ENHRY and CDR2 is SYGVKD. CDR3 in DNA: TGTGCCATCATCGGCAGGGATGGGTACGAGCAGTACTTC. It encodes CAIIGRDGYEQYF.

This clonotype came up a few times. This sequence joins TRBV20-1 and TRBJ2-1; 8 nucleotides line up with TRBD2. Germline assignment: CDR1 DFQATT and CDR2 SNEGSKA (reference sequence). V lost 3 bases and J lost 6; bases outside the gene matches: 1. The CDR3 contains 12 residues. CDR3 in DNA: TGCAGTGCTAGTCGGGGGGGCAATGAGCAGTTCTTC. Its translation: CSASRGGNEQFF.

There are many counts of this clonotype. The chain joins TRBV7-9 to TRBJ2-3, with D unclear. V lost 5 bases and J lost 6, with 9 bases in between. Germline V gene data show CDR1 as SEHNR and CDR2 as FQNEAQ (reference sequence). The CDR3 consists of 12 residues. The CDR3 nucleotides are TGTGCCAGCAGCAGAGAAGGGGATACGCAGTATTTT. It codes for CASSREGDTQYF.

In its sample, this clonotype was seen a few times. The rearrangement links TRBV19 to TRBJ2-7, with 7 bases that match TRBD1. The CDR3 covers 15 residues. Germline CDR1 reads LNHDA; CDR2 reads SQIVND (reference sequence). J lost 6 bases, V lost 5 bases, and 13 bases had no gene match. The CDR3 loop is CASSAWTGRIPEQYF. The DNA for the CDR3 is TGTGCCAGTAGTGCTTGGACAGGAAGAATCCCCGAGCAGTACTTC.